This T cell receptor (beta chain) was documented in a study of blood T cell repertoires in COVID-19. Overall study: PBMCs, B-cell-depleted T cells, or T cells were the source of the cDNA or gDNA that made up the material.

V was trimmed by 3 bases and J by 2 bases, leaving 18 bases between them. The CDR3 runs 17 residues. Germline CDR1 and CDR2: SGHDT and YYEEEE. Clones were sequenced by immunoSEQ multiplex PCR, and TCRdb holds only the in-frame ones, with some missing. There are tens of thousands of clones in the sample; approximately 89% occur only once, and 8.5% lies in the top ten. The sequence was collected from a human donor in a cohort sampled during active COVID-19. Input material: peripheral blood. The gene calls are TRBV5-6 and TRBJ1-5, with D uncertain. The CDR3 protein is CASSSDVEHRGNQPQHF. As DNA, the CDR3 is TGTGCCAGCAGCTCCGACGTGGAGCATCGCGGCAATCAGCCCCAGCATTTT.